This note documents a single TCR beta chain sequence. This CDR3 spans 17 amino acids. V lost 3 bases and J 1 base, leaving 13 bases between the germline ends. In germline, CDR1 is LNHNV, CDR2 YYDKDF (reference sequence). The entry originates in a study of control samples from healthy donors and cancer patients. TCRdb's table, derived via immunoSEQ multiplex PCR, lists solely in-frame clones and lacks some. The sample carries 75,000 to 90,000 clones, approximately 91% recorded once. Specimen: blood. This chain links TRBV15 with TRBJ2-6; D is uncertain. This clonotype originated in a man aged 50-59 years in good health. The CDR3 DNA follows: TGTGCCACCAGCAGCGTTCGGGTTTCGTCTGGGGCCAACGTCCTGACTTTC. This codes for CATSSVRVSSGANVLTF.